This T cell receptor (beta chain) was recorded in a study of metastatic and nonmetastatic thyroid tumors. Study-wide points: When malignant thyroid tumors were compared with benign nodules, TCR beta diversity was reportedly significantly higher in the malignant tumors. This held in both blood and tumor samples.

Details on this clone: What it binds is unknown. Given a much more abundant clone one base away, this may be a read error.

Every patient was untreated before thyroid surgery. Germline CDR1 SGHNT, CDR2 YENEEA. CDR3 length equals 14 residues. Trimming cost V 2 bases and J 0 bases, with 7 bases left between them. Under the authors' procedure: A classifier of distant metastasis in papillary thyroid cancer was built from CDR3 differences (across clinicopathological groups). TCRdb reanalyzed the PCR reads with MiXCR. These V and J calls originate from TCRdb's pipeline instead of the authors' own analysis. Of some 26,000 clones in the sample, around 26% were seen once. Specimen: blood. The TCR was taken from a male donor with papillary thyroid cancer or a benign thyroid nodule (not recorded which). Some clones in this sample may be carry-over from other donors' samples. The chain employs TRBV11-3 and TRBJ2-5; no firm D call. CDR3 bases: TGTGCCAGCAGCTTATCCCAGGACCAAGAGACCCAGTACTTC. It yields the protein CASSLSQDQETQYF.